This is a list of T cell receptor beta chains from one sample in a study of T cells in Graves' hyperthyroidism and ophthalmopathy. Via MiXCR, TCRdb re-called the multiplex PCR reads, giving one row per CDR3 protein. This repertoire shows 450,000 to 550,000 distinct CDR3 sequences, around 22% found once; its top ten account for around 11%. The sequencing sample was made of blood. The receptors were gathered from a woman aged 25-40 years with Graves' ophthalmopathy. The CDR3 runs from the conserved cysteine through the conserved F or W. Fields, in order: V gene, D gene, J gene, clone size, CDR3 DNA, CDR3 protein. The D gene is left open where the match is weak. Not all rows give a size; the values are once, few, many and, for expanded clones, a class.

>TRBV12-3/TRBV12-4|.|TRBJ2-5|.
TGTGCCAGCAGCAGACGCAAAGGGACGGACCTCCAAGAGACCCAGTACTTC
CASSRRKGTDLQETQYF
>TRBV28|.|TRBJ2-5|many
TGTGCCAGCAGTTTATCCTACCTTCAAGAGACCCAGTACTTC
CASSLSYLQETQYF
>TRBV2|.|TRBJ1-5|.
TGTGCCAGCAGTGAAGTTGGGGACGGAGGCAATCAGCCCCAGCATTTT
CASSEVGDGGNQPQHF
>TRBV6-1|.|TRBJ1-5|.
TGTGCCAGCATATTGGAAGTTTATAGCAATCAGCCCCAGCATTTT
CASILEVYSNQPQHF
>TRBV19|.|TRBJ1-1|many
TGTGCCAGTAGTATCGGAGTTGGAAACACTGAAGCTTTCTTT
CASSIGVGNTEAFF
>TRBV11-2|TRBD1|TRBJ2-5|many
TGTGCCAGCAGCCCGAGGACAGGGATGGGCCAAGAGACCCAGTACTTC
CASSPRTGMGQETQYF
>TRBV6-5|.|TRBJ1-2|many
TGTGCCAGTCGTCGAGAGAACTATGGCTACACCTTC
CASRRENYGYTF
>TRBV14|.|TRBJ1-1|many
TGTGCCAGCAGCGGGCAGGACTACATCGTCGCTTTCTTT
CASSGQDYIVAFF
>TRBV7-3|TRBD1|TRBJ1-2|.
TGTGCCAGCAGCTCCAACCCGACAGGGGGCGGTTATGGCTACACCTTC
CASSSNPTGGGYGYTF
>TRBV12-3/TRBV12-4|.|TRBJ2-5|many
TGTGCCAGCAGTCCCCCGACAGGACTCTTTCAAGAGACCCAGTACTTC
CASSPPTGLFQETQYF
>TRBV6-2/TRBV6-3|.|TRBJ1-3|many
TGTGCCAGCAGCCGTTGGGAAAACACCATATATTTT
CASSRWENTIYF
>TRBV12-3/TRBV12-4|.|TRBJ2-5|many
TGTGCCAGCAACAAACCGGGGGAGGAGACCCAGTACTTC
CASNKPGEETQYF
>TRBV5-6|.|TRBJ2-5|once
TGTGCCAGCAGCTTTACCCCTTTTAGGCAGGGAAGAGAGACCCAGTACTTC
CASSFTPFRQGRETQYF
>TRBV6-5|.|TRBJ2-7|many
TGTGCCAGCAGTTACTCAGAGGGGAACTACGAGCAGTACTTC
CASSYSEGNYEQYF